This T cell receptor (beta chain) was retrieved from a study of cytomegalovirus exposure and HLA in healthy donors. PCR was performed using 60 Vbeta and 13 Jbeta primers. Measured with immunoSEQ multiplex PCR; TCRdb has only the in-frame clones, and not every one. The sample lists 120,000 or so clones; about four fifths were seen once. This clone was seen just once. Material: PBMCs. The sequence was collected from a female donor in good health and CMV-seropositive.

CDR3 in amino acids: CAISERAGGSTDTQYF. The CDR3 DNA reads TGTGCCATCAGTGAACGAGCGGGGGGTAGCACAGATACGCAGTATTTT. The chain employs TRBV10-3 and TRBJ2-3, with 9 bases that match TRBD2. The germline V gene encodes CDR1 ENHRY and CDR2 SYGVKD. V dropped 3 bases and J dropped 0; count of bases not matched to a gene: 4. The CDR3 length is 16 residues.